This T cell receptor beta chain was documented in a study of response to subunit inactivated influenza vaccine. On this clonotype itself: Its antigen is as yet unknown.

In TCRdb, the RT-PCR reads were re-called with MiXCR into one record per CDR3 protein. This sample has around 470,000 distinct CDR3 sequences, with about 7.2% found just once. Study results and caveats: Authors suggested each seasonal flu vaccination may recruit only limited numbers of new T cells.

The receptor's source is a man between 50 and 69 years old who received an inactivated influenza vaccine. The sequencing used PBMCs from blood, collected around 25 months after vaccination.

CDR3 DNA sequence: TGTGCCAGCAGCTTGGATCCGCAGAACAATGAGCAGTTCTTC. Protein: CASSLDPQNNEQFF. V usage is TRBV5-4 and J usage is TRBJ2-1; no clear D gene. CDR1 SGHNT and CDR2 YYREEE come from the germline V gene (reference sequence). Trimming shortened V by 0 bases and J by 5 bases, and 9 bases separated the two germline ends. This CDR3 is built from 14 residues.